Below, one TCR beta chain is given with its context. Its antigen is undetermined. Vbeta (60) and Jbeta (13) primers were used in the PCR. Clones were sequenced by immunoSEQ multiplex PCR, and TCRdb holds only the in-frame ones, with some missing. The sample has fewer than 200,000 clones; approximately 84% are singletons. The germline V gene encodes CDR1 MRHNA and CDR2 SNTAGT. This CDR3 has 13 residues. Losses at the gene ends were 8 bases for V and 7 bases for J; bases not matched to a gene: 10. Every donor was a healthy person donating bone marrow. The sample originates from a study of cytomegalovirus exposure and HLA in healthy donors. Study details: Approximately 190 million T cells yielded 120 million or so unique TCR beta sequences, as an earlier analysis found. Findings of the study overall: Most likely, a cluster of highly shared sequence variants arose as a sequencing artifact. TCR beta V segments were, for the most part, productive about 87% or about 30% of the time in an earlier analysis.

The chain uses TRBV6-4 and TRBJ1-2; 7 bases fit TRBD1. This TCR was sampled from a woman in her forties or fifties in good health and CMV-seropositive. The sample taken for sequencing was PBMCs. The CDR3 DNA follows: TGTGCCAGCGCTACCGGGACAGAGGTTGGCTACACCTTC. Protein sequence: CASATGTEVGYTF.